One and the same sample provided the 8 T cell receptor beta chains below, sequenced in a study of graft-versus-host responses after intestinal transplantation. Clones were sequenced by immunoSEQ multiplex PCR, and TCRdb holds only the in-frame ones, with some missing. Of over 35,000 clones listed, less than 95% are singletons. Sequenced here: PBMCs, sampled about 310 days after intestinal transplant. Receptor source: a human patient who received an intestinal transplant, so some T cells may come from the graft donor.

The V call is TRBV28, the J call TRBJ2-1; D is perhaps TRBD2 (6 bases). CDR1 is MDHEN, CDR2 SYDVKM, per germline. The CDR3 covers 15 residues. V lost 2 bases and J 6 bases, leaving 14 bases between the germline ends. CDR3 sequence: CASSLGGIPRNEQFF. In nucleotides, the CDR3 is TGTGCCAGCAGTTTAGGCGGGATTCCCCGCAATGAGCAGTTCTTC.

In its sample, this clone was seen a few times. The CDR3 nucleotides are TGTGCCAGCAGTTCGACTAGCGGGGGGGCAAATGAGCAGTTCTTC. It encodes CASSSTSGGANEQFF. The V call is TRBV7-9, the J call TRBJ2-1; 14 nucleotides align to TRBD2. The CDR3 spans 15 residues. J gave up 7 bases and V 6 bases, and 5 bases lay outside the gene matches. Germline V lookup: CDR1 SEHNR, CDR2 FQNEAQ (reference sequence).

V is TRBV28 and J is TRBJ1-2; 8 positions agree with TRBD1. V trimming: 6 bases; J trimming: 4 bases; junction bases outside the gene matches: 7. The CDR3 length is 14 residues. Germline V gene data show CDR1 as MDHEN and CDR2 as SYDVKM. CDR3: CASRLRDRPYGYTF. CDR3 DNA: TGTGCCAGCAGGCTCCGGGACAGGCCCTATGGCTACACCTTC.

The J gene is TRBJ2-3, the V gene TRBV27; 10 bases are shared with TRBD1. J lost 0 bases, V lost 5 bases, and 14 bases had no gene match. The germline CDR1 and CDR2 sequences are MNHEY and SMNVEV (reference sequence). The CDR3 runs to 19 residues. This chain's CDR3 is CASSPLPGTGDRSTDTQYF. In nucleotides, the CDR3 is TGTGCCAGCAGTCCACTTCCCGGGACAGGGGACCGAAGCACAGATACGCAGTATTTT.

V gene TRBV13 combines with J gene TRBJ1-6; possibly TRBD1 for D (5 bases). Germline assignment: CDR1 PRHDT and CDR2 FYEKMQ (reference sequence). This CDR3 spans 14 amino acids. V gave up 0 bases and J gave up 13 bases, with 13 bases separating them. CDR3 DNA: TGTGCCAGCAGCTTAGGTTGGGGCGGGCCGCCCCTCCACTTT. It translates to CASSLGWGGPPLHF.

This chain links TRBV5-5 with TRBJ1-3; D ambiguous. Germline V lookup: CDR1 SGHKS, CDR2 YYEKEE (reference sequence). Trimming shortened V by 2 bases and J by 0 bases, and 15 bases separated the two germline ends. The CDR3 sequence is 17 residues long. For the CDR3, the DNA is TGTGCCAGCAGCTTCGAGTTCCGGGGTAACTCTGGAAACACCATATATTTT. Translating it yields CASSFEFRGNSGNTIYF.

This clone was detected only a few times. CDR3 nucleotide sequence: TGTGCCAGCAGTTCAGCAGACATGAACACTGAAGCTTTCTTT. Translating gives CASSSADMNTEAFF. The rearrangement uses TRBV28 and TRBJ1-1; the D is unclear. Trimming took off 4 bases at V and 0 bases at J, with 9 bases between the two ends. Per germline, CDR1 MDHEN and CDR2 SYDVKM. There are 14 residues in the CDR3.

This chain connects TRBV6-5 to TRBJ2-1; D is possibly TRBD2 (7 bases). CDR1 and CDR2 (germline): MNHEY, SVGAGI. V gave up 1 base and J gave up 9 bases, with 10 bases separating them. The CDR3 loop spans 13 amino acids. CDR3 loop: CASSYYREGEQFF. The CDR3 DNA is TGTGCCAGCAGTTACTACAGGGAGGGTGAGCAGTTCTTC.